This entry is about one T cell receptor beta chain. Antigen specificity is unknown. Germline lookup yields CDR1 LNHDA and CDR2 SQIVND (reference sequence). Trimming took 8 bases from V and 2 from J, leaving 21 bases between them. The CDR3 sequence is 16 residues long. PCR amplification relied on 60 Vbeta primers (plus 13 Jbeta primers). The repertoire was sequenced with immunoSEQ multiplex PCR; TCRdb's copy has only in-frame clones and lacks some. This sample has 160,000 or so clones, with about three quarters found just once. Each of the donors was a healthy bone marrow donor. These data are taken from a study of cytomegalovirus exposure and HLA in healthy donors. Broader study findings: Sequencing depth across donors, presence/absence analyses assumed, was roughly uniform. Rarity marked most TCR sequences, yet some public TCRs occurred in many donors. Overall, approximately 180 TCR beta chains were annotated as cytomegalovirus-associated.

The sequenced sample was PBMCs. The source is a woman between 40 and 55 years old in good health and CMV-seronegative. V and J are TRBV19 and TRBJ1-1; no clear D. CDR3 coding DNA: TGTGCCAGTCAACAAGGAGGACGGCTACTTAACACTGAAGCTTTCTTT. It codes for CASQQGGRLLNTEAFF.